This TCR beta chain was sequenced for a study of blood T cell repertoires in COVID-19. Per germline, CDR1 SGHKS and CDR2 YYEKEE (reference sequence). The CDR3 contains 14 residues. V was shortened by 5 bases and J by 0 bases, with 9 bases between the two germline ends. Under the authors' procedure: Counts of nucleated cells, estimated from reference gene primer amplification, were obtained. The data were produced by immunoSEQ multiplex PCR, yet TCRdb's version contains in-frame clones alone and is incomplete. From that table come the V and J calls and clone size; the DNA was used to work out D and trimming. The data show tens of thousands of clones, with 80% to 90% seen just once and about 12% held by the top ten.

This chain joins TRBV5-5 and TRBJ2-1; possibly TRBD1 for D (5 bases). This clonotype originated in a woman in her 70s in a cohort sampled during active COVID-19. Sequencing was carried out using peripheral blood. CDR3 in amino acids: CASSSRVSYNEQFF. In DNA form, the CDR3 reads TGTGCCAGCAGTTCCAGGGTCTCCTACAATGAGCAGTTCTTC.